This T cell receptor beta chain was documented in a study of blood T cells in healthy people across ages. Isolation recovered at least 6.5 million PBMCs from every sample. Study-level points and caveats: Diversity of TCR beta per million T cells declined in a roughly linear way with age.

The table lists this clonotype with a few counts. No antigen is known for it. This CDR3 comprises 17 residues. The junction had 14 bases not matched to a gene; V was cut back by 7 bases and J by 0 bases. Together with a sample-barcoded 5' primer, a J-beta primer mix was included in a second PCR lasting about 7 to 11 cycles. Template switching added a 12-random-nucleotide identifier to every cDNA molecule. TCRdb reanalysed the 5' RACE reads using MiXCR and keeps one entry per CDR3 protein. The repertoire holds approximately 2,000,000 distinct CDR3 sequences, with more than 35% as singletons. The receptor was derived from a human donor in good health. Sample: blood. The J gene is TRBJ1-2, the V gene TRBV12-3 or TRBV12-4; 7 bases align to TRBD1. The CDR3 coding sequence is TGTGCCAGCATCAACACAGGGGAACCCCTCGCTAACTATGGCTACACCTTC. It translates to CASINTGEPLANYGYTF.